This T cell receptor beta chain was profiled in a study of shared clonotypes between healthy human individuals (dated by TCRdb to 2020 to 2021). General notes on the study: Three men and two women, aged 18 to 49 years, made up the cohort. For each donor, CD4 naive and CD4 memory were each given three plates, CD8 naive was given two plates, and CD8 memory was given one plate. Blood TCR repertoires of several healthy adults were deeply sequenced to estimate repertoire size and the extent of clonotype sharing between individuals. Libraries were prepared and TCR repertoires were sequenced by different laboratories using diverse techniques, in order to increase sequencing depth and limit assay-specific biases. Each donor's leukapheresis produced roughly between roughly 0.94 and 9.5 billion PBMCs.

The CDR3 covers 16 residues, taking in both the cysteine and the phenylalanine. Only CDR3 DNA remains: 48 bases, in frame from the first base. Based on the germline V gene, the CDR1 and CDR2 sequences are SGHRS and YFSETQ. Trimming takes 2 bases from V and 0 bases from J, and the germline ends sit 12 bases apart. Overall study results and their limits: Because the study included only a small number of donors, the genetic and exposure-history diversity represented was limited. Pairwise subsampling indicated that sequencing depth was expected to affect the degree of clonotype sharing among donors. Around 5.4% of naive CD4, around 3.6% of naive CD8, 2.3% of memory CD4, and 0.35% to 0.5% of memory CD8 clonotypes were shared across several donors. Naive subsets generally had larger estimated clonotype richness than memory subsets. Sampling was restricted to blood, and TCR repertoires in tissues likely differ from the TCR repertoires found in blood. Higher generation probabilities were observed for clonotypes shared by all four sorted-subset donors than for non-shared clonotypes. Even with the large sequencing depth, rarefaction of the sorted-subset datasets indicated that sequencing was incomplete.

The donors were healthy, HIV-negative adults with no recently reported acute infections or vaccinations. Every donor was a Caucasian adult living in Nashville, Tennessee, USA. CD4+ T cells were enriched through magnetic negative selection, after which naive cells were positively selected on CD45RA and the remaining negative fraction served as the memory subset. After blood collection by leukapheresis, PBMCs were isolated using Ficoll-Histopaque density gradient centrifugation and then cryopreserved in the vapor phase of liquid nitrogen. Purity and quantity of every magnetically sorted T cell population were checked by analytical flow cytometry. Each sorted fraction had its genomic DNA isolated and then quantified by UV absorbance on a Nanodrop 2000c. TCR CDR3 regions were amplified from genomic DNA by multiplex PCR using the deep immunoSEQ assay. For each cell subset, the extracted genomic DNA was distributed evenly across all wells of several immunoSEQ 96-well plates, and each plate served as one replicate. For sorted subsets, roughly 200 ng of genomic DNA, equivalent to some 33,000 T cell genomes, went into each replicate PCR. Purified libraries were quantified with a Qubit 3.0 fluorometer, sized on a Bioanalyzer 2100, and re-quantified with the KAPA Library Quantification kit. Every immunoSEQ 96-well plate was sequenced on a separate single-read 150-cycle Illumina NextSeq 550 flow cell. The paper's processing steps were these. Because the immunoSEQ output included only junctional sequences and no quality scores, the filtering could not be the same as the filtering used for full-length reads. Sequences were annotated with PyIR, a Python wrapper for IgBLAST v1.9, using IMGT germline references to assign V/J genes and CDR3. Reads were removed for weak V/J assignments (E-value above 1e-6), missing CDR3, stop codons, out-of-frame junctions, or ambiguous translated residues. V3J clonotypes were defined as sequences sharing an identical inferred V gene, J gene, and CDR3 amino acid sequence. Percentage overlap between repertoires was calculated by dividing the number of shared unique clonotypes by the size of the smaller repertoire. Three approaches were used to assess repertoire richness: RTK rarefaction, the Chao1 estimator, and Recon v2.1 estimates of unobserved clonotypes. For all TCRbeta clonotypes obtained by the gDNA method from a few donors, generation probabilities were computed with OLGA. In its TCRdb copy, this immuneACCESS table keeps in-frame sequences only and misses some clones. Where compared with another copy, unresolved V genes explain less than half of these, and the others have no known cause. V, J and clone size were drawn from that table, and D and trimming were deduced from the DNA. This sample has over 2 million clones in its table, and 90% to 95% of those were observed once. 0.1% to 0.15% of the sample is taken by the ten largest.

Details on this clone: What this receptor recognizes is not known. Nothing much larger sits one base from this clone, and base qualities are not available.

Sequencing was done on a sample of naive CD4+ T cells sorted from blood. The cell subset or site label for this specimen denotes: CD45RA+ positively selected. The chain is encoded by TRBV5-1 joined to TRBJ1-3; no confident D gene assignment can be made. The source of this sequence is a man younger than 35 in good health. The DNA is as follows: TGCGCCAGCAGCTTTGAGGAGACCGGCTCTGGAAACACCATATATTTT. Its protein product is CASSFEETGSGNTIYF.